The present T cell receptor (beta chain) was sequenced within a study of identical twins (dated by TCRdb to about 2016). Regarding the study in general: To test whether fetal clonotypes persist, the study used deep sequencing on TCR alpha and beta repertoires from monozygotic twins, unrelated adults of various ages, and cord blood. To rule out contamination, replicate twin experiments were performed at different times with different library preparation protocols.

The germline V gene sets CDR1 to SGDLS and CDR2 to YYNGEE. The CDR3 numbers 15 residues from cysteine through phenylalanine. The retained sequence is limited to the CDR3, 45 bases, with the frame set at the first base. The V end gives up 3 bases and the J end 5 bases, leaving 10 bases in the junction not matched to a gene. Overall results and qualifications from the work: Compared with coincidental sharing between unrelated individuals, an excess of low generation-probability sequences was observed among out-of-frame TCR alpha sequences shared between twins. Abundant cord blood beta clonotypes carried fewer insertions; young adult naive repertoires showed a weaker similar trend, while memory repertoires showed none. Conclusions relied on cross-sectional statistical analysis, since the same donors could not be followed over many years. Recombination models systematically underestimated out-of-frame TCR alpha sharing in monozygotic twins but agreed with sharing between unrelated individuals. A weaker excess of twin sharing was found in beta out-of-frame sequences because the signal-to-noise ratio was lowered by fewer shared sequences. Invariant T cells such as MAIT and iNKT could partly confound zero-insertion analyses, although diverse VJ usage argued against such confounding for most clonotypes.

Every donor in the study was a healthy Caucasian. Three pairs of female monozygotic twins, all aged roughly 18 to 29 years, were included in the twin cohort. Positive isolation kits from Invitrogen were used to isolate CD4+ and CD8+ T cell populations. This clonotype came up a few times. No cognate antigen has been identified for it. Base qualities are not at hand, and no much larger clone is one base apart. Library preparation was by 5' RACE. The instrument was an Illumina HiSeq 2000. Template switching introduced a universal primer binding site; the final cDNA contained a unique molecular identifier, enabling accurate counting of TCR cDNA molecules. Specific primers in the conserved constant-segment region were used to synthesize first-strand cDNA for the TCR alpha and beta chains. Each cDNA library was double barcoded, with a SMART-Mk sample barcode plus Illumina barcodes, to control for contamination. TruSeq adapter sequences along with Illumina sample barcodes were introduced in two successive PCR steps. The Illumina HiSeq platform was used with custom primers to sequence TCR alpha and beta cDNA libraries. Under the source paper's analysis protocol: Raw reads were processed with MiGEC to extract unique molecular identifiers, and MiXCR was used to determine CDR3 positions. Recombination models were inferred per individual with the repgenHMM and IGoR tools using an EM algorithm. The analysis of shared clonotypes was done with the tcR package in R, with sharing normalized by the product of cloneset sizes. To study raw recombination without the effects of thymic and clonal selection, out-of-frame nonproductive sequences were analyzed. The raw public data were reprocessed by TCRdb itself: fastp quality trimming at Q25, MiXCR clonotype calling, in-frame beta chains only. Merged by CDR3 protein, the rows form single entries marked with the most common genes and DNA. TCRdb, not the original authors, processed these V and J calls. The sample records about 340,000 distinct CDR3 sequences, 9% to 15% of which are singletons. The ten largest clones represent approximately 7.9% of the sample.

This sample was shared with a second study, whose subject was yellow fever vaccine responses in identical twins. The second study's paper adds: According to the authors, the vaccine-induced T cell response in identical twins seemed to be partly convergent and partly specific to each individual. Focusing on identical twins, the study followed the T cell clones that responded to the vaccine, and did so with precision.

This sequence was found in a woman between 18 and 29 years old in good health. The chain is made from TRBV9 and TRBJ2-7, with 8 bases aligning to TRBD2. The specimen was CD8+ T cells sorted from blood. CDR3 loop: CASSAKGSGSDEQYF. The DNA reads as follows: TGTGCCAGCAGCGCCAAGGGCAGCGGGAGCGACGAGCAGTACTTC.